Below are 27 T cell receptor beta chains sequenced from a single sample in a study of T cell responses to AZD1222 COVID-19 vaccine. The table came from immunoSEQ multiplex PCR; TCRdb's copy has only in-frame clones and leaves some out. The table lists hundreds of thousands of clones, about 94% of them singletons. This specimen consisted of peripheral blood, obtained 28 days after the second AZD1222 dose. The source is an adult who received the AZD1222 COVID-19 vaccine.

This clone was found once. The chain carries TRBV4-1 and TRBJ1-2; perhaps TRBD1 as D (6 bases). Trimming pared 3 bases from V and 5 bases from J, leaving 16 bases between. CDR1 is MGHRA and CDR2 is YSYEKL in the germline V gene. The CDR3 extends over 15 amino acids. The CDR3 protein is CASSQPTQGWYGYTF. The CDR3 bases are TGCGCCAGCAGCCAGCCAACACAGGGATGGTATGGCTACACCTTC.

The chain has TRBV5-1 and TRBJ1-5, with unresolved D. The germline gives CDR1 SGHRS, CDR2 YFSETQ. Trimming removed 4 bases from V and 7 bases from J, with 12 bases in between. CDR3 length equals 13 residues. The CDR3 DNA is TGCGCCAGCAGCCCGGAGGGCGGGCAGCCCCAGCATTTT. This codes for CASSPEGGQPQHF. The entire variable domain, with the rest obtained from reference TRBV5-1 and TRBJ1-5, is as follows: KAGVTQTPRYLIKTRGQQVTLSCSPISGHRSVSWYQQTPGQGLQFLFEYFSETQRNKGNFPGRFSGRQFSNSRSEMNVSTLELGDSALYLCASSPEGGQPQHFGDGTRLSIL.

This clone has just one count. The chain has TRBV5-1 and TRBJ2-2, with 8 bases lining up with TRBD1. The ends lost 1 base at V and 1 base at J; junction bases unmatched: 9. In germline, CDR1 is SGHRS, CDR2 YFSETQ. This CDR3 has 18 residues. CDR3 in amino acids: CASSLWQGAKVNTGELFF. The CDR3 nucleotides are TGCGCCAGCAGCTTGTGGCAGGGGGCCAAGGTGAACACCGGGGAGCTGTTTTTT.

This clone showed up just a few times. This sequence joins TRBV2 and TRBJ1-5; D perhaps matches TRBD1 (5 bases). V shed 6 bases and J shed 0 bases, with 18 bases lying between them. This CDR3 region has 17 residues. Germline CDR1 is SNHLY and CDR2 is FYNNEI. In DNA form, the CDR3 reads TGTGCCAGCAGAACGGACAAGGGACGATATAGCAATCAGCCCCAGCATTTT. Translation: CASRTDKGRYSNQPQHF.

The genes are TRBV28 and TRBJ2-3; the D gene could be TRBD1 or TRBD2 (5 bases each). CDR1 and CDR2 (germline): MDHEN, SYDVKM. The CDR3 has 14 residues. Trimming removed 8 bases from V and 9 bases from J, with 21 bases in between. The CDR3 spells CASGEPGRRRTQYF. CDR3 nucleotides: TGTGCCAGCGGAGAACCGGGGCGTCGGAGGACGCAGTATTTT.

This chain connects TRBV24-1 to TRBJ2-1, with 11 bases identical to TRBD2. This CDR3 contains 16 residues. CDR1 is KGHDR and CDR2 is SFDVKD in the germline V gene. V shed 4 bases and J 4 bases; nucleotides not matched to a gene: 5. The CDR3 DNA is TGTGCCACCAGTGACCCGGGACTAGCGGAATACAATGAGCAGTTCTTC. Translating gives CATSDPGLAEYNEQFF.

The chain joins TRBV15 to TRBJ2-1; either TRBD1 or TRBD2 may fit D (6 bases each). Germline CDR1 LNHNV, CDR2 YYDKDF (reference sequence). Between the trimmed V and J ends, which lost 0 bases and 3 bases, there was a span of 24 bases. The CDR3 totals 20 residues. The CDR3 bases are TGTGCCACCAGCAGAGAGAGGGGGGACAAGAGGGGCACCATCTACAATGAGCAGTTCTTC. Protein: CATSRERGDKRGTIYNEQFF.

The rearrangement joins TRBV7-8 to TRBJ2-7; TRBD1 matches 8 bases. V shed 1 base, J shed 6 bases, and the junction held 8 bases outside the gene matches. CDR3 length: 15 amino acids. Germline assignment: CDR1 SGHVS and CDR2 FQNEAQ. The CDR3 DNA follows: TGTGCCAGCAGCTTAGGTGGACAGGGCCTGGGCGAGCAGTACTTC. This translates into CASSLGGQGLGEQYF.

CDR3 bases: TGTGCCAGCAGCCCCGGGGGGACCTACGAGCAGTACTTC. It translates to CASSPGGTYEQYF. The chain joins TRBV7-2 to TRBJ2-7; TRBD2 agrees at 7 bases. The CDR3 sequence is 13 residues long. Germline V gene lookup returns CDR1 SGHTA and CDR2 FQGNSA. Trimming at V came to 5 bases and at J to 2 bases, leaving 3 bases not matched to a gene.

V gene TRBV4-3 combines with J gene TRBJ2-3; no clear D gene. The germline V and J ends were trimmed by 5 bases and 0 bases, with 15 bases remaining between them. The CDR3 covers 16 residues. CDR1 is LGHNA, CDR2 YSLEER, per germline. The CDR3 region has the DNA TGCGCCAGCAGCACTATTTGGACCGCTAGCACAGATACGCAGTATTTT. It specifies CASSTIWTASTDTQYF.

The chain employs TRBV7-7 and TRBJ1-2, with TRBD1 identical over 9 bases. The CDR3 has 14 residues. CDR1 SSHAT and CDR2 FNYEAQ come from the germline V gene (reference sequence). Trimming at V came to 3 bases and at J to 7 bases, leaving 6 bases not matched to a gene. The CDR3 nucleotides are TGTGCCAGCAGCTTCCAACAGGGGGCGTTTGGCTACACCTTC. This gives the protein CASSFQQGAFGYTF.

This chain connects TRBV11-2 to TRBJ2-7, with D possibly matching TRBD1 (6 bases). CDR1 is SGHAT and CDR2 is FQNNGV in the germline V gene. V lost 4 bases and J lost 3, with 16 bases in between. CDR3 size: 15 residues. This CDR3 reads CASSSTTGRIYEQYF. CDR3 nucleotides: TGTGCCAGCAGCTCCACGACAGGACGAATCTACGAGCAGTACTTC. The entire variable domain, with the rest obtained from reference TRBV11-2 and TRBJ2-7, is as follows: EAGVAQSPRYKIIEKRQSVAFWCNPISGHATLYWYQQILGQGPKLLIQFQNNGVVDDSQLPKDRFSAERLKGVDSTLKIQPAKLEDSAVYLCASSSTTGRIYEQYFGPGTRLTVT.

The CDR3 sequence is CASSFGGSSYEQYF. The CDR3 DNA is TGTGCCAGCAGTTTCGGCGGGAGCTCCTACGAGCAGTACTTC. J is TRBJ2-7 and V is TRBV27, with TRBD2 matching 7 bases. The V gene's germline CDR1 is MNHEY and CDR2 SMNVEV (reference sequence). Unmatched junction bases numbered 2, after V lost 3 bases and J lost 0 bases. The CDR3 runs to 14 residues.

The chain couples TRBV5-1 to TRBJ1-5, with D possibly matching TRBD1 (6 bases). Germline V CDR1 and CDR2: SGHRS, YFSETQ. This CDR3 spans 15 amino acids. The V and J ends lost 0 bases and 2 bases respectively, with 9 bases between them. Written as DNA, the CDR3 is TGCGCCAGCAGCTTGGGGACAGAAGGCAATCAGCCCCAGCATTTT. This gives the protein CASSLGTEGNQPQHF.

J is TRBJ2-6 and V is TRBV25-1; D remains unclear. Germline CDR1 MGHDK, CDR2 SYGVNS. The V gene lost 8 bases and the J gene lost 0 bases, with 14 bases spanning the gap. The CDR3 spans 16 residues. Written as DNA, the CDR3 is TGTGCCAGCGCACCCAGTTGGGGCTCTGGGGCCAACGTCCTGACTTTC. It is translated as CASAPSWGSGANVLTF.

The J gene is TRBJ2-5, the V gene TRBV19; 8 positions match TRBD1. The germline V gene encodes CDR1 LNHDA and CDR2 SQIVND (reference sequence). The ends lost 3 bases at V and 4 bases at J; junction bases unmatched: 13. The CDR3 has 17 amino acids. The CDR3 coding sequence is TGTGCCAGTAGTATTGGGCTACAGGGGGAGTGGACAGAGACCCAGTACTTC. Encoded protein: CASSIGLQGEWTETQYF.

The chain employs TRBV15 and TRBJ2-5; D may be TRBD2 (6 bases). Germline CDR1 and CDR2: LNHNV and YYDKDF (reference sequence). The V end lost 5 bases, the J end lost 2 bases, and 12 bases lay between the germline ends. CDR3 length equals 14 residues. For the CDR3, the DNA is TGTGCCACCAGCGGGGACTTAGGTCAAGAGACCCAGTACTTC. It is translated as CATSGDLGQETQYF. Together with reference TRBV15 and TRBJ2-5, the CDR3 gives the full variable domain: DAMVIQNPRYQVTQFGKPVTLSCSQTLNHNVMYWYQQKSSQAPKLLFHYYDKDFNNEADTPDNFQSRRPNTSFCFLDIRSPGLGDTAMYLCATSGDLGQETQYFGPGTRLLVL.

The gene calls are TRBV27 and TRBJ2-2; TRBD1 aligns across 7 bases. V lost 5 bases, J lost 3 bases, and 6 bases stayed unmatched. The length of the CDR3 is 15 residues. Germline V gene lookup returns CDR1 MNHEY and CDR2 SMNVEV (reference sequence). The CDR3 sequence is CASSPKTGYTGELFF. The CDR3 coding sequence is TGTGCCAGCAGTCCGAAGACAGGGTACACCGGGGAGCTGTTTTTT.

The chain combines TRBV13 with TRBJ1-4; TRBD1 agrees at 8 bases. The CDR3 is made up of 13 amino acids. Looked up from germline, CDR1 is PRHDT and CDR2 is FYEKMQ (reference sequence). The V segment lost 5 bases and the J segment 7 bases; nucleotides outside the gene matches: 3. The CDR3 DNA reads TGTGCCAGCAGCGCTACAGGGGGTGAAAAACTGTTTTTT. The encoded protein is CASSATGGEKLFF. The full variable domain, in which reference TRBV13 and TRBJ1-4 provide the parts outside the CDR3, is AAGVIQSPRHLIKEKRETATLKCYPIPRHDTVYWYQQGPGQDPQFLISFYEKMQSDKGSIPDRFSAQQFSDYHSELNMSSLELGDSALYFCASSATGGEKLFFGSGTQLSVL.

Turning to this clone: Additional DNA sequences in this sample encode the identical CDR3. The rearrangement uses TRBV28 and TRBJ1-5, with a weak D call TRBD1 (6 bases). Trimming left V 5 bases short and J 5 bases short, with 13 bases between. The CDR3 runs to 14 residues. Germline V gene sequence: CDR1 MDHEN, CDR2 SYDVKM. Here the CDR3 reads CASSLLRGDQPQHF. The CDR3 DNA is TGTGCCAGCAGTCTCCTTAGGGGGGATCAGCCCCAGCATTTT.

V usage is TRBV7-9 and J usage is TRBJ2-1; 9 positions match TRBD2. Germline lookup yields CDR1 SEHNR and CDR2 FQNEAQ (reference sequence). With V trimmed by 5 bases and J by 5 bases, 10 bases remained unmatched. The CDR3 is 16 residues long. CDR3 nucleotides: TGTGCCAGCAGCCCCCTAGCGGGAAAGGGGGACAATGAGCAGTTCTTC. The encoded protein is CASSPLAGKGDNEQFF. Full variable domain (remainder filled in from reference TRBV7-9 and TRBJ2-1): DTGVSQNPRHKITKRGQNVTFRCDPISEHNRLYWYRQTLGQGPEFLTYFQNEAQLEKSRLLSDRFSAERPKGSFSTLEIQRTEQGDSAMYLCASSPLAGKGDNEQFFGPGTRLTVL.

This chain's CDR3 is CAAGGQGSGNTIYF. The CDR3 bases are TGTGCCGCTGGGGGACAGGGGTCTGGAAACACCATATATTTT. The V call is TRBV19, the J call TRBJ1-3, with TRBD1 identical over 10 bases. V lost 11 bases and J lost 1; bases outside the gene matches: 5. CDR1 and CDR2 (germline): LNHDA, SQIVND (reference sequence). The CDR3 spans 14 residues.

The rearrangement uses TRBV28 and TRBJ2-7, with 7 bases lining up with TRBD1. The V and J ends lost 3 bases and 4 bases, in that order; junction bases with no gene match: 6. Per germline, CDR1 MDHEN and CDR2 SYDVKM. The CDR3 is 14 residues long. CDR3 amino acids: CASSLFKTGYEQYF. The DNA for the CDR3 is TGTGCCAGCAGTTTGTTCAAGACAGGGTACGAGCAGTACTTC.

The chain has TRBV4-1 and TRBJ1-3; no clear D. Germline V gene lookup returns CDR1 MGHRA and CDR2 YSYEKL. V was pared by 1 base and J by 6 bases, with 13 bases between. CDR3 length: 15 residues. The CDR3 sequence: CASSQAGQRLNTIYF. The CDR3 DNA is TGCGCCAGCAGCCAAGCGGGTCAGCGCTTAAACACCATATATTTT.

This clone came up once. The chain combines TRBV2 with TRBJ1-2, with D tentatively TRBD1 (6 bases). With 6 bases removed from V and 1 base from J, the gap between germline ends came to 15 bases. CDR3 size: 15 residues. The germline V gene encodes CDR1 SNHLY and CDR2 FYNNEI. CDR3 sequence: CASRVLTGDNYGYTF. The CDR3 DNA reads TGTGCCAGCAGAGTCCTGACAGGTGATAACTATGGCTACACCTTC. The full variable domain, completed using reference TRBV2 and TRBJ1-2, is EPEVTQTPSHQVTQMGQEVILRCVPISNHLYFYWYRQILGQKVEFLVSFYNNEISEKSEIFDDQFSVERPDGSNFTLKIRSTKLEDSAMYFCASRVLTGDNYGYTFGSGTRLTVV.

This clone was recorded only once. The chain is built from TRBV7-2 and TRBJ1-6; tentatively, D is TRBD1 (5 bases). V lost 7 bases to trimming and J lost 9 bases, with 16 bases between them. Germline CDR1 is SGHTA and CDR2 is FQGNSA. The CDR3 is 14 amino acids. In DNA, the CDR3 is TGTGCCAGCACTCAGGGCCCCCTGGGTTCACCCCTCCACTTT. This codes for CASTQGPLGSPLHF. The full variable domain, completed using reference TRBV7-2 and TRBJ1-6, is GAGVSQSPSNKVTEKGKDVELRCDPISGHTALYWYRQSLGQGLEFLIYFQGNSAPDKSGLPSDRFSAERTGGSVSTLTIQRTQQEDSAVYLCASTQGPLGSPLHFGNGTRLTVT.

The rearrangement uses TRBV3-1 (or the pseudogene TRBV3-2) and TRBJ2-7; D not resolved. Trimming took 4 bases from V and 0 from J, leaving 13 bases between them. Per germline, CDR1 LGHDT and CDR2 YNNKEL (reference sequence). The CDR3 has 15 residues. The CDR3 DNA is TGTGCCAGCAGCCTTTCGGCGGAGAGCTCCTACGAGCAGTACTTC. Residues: CASSLSAESSYEQYF.